The subject of this entry is one T cell receptor beta chain. Antigen: not known. This sample stems from a study of naive CD8 T cells in extremely preterm neonates. TCRdb's table, derived via immunoSEQ multiplex PCR, lists solely in-frame clones and lacks some. The repertoire holds several thousand clones, with approximately 98% as singletons. Peripheral blood came from healthy approximately 16-60 month-old surgical children and healthy nonsmoking adults. Sorted cells: live naive CD8+ T cells, CD45RA+CCR7+, Annexin V-negative. Germline CDR1 is SGHRS and CDR2 is YFSETQ. V was cut by 7 bases and J by 3 bases, with 11 bases left in between. This CDR3 spans 14 amino acids. Study findings and constraints: Compared with older groups, preterm CDR3s were shorter, with fewer N additions and less trimming. The authors flagged variable productive template counts in preterm samples.

This chain uses TRBV5-1 with TRBJ1-6; TRBD1 might be the D (6 bases). The receptor comes from a human donor in good health. Sequenced sample: naive CD8+ T cells from blood. DNA for the CDR3: TGCGCCAGCTGGGAGGGGGACTATAATTCACCCCTCCACTTT. This gives the protein CASWEGDYNSPLHF.